This TCR beta chain was profiled in a study of glioma-infiltrating T cells. General study results and limits: Only very few CDR3 sequences appeared in both tissue and blood. Non-neoplastic patients had below-expected tissue-blood divergence, while all gliomas exceeded expectation.

TCR alpha and beta CDR3 regions were amplified from RNA using iRepertoire nested multiplex PCR. One-step reverse transcription and amplification started from approximately 100-400 ng of tissue mRNA or PBMC total RNA. TCRdb independently ran MiXCR on the multiplex PCR reads; one entry per CDR3 protein. The table has fewer than 200,000 distinct CDR3 sequences, approximately 30% seen once. This clonotype was seen more than once but under ten times. What it recognizes is unknown. Germline CDR1 and CDR2: MDHEN and SYDVKM. Trimming stripped 8 bases from V and 0 bases from J, with 8 bases between. The CDR3 runs to 14 residues.

Sequenced: glioma tissue, nonneoplastic brain tissue, or PBMCs (not recorded which). This sequence was found in a human donor with low-grade glioma or glioblastoma, undergoing nonglioma brain surgery, or in good health (not recorded which). The rearrangement links TRBV28 to TRBJ2-6; D uncertain. The CDR3 here is CASRAPSGANVLTF. CDR3 in DNA: TGTGCCAGCCGGGCCCCCTCTGGGGCCAACGTCCTGACTTTC.